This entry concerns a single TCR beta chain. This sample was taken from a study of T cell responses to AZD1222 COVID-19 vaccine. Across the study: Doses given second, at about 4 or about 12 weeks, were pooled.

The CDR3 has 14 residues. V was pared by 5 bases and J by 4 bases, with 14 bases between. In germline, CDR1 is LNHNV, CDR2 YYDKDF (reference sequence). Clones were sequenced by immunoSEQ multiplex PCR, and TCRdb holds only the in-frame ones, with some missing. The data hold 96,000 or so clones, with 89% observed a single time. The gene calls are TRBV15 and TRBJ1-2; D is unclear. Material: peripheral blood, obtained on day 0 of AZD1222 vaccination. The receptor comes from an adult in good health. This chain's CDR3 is CATSSTSGGYGYTF. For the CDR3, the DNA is TGTGCCACCAGCTCGACAAGCGGCGGCTATGGCTACACCTTC.